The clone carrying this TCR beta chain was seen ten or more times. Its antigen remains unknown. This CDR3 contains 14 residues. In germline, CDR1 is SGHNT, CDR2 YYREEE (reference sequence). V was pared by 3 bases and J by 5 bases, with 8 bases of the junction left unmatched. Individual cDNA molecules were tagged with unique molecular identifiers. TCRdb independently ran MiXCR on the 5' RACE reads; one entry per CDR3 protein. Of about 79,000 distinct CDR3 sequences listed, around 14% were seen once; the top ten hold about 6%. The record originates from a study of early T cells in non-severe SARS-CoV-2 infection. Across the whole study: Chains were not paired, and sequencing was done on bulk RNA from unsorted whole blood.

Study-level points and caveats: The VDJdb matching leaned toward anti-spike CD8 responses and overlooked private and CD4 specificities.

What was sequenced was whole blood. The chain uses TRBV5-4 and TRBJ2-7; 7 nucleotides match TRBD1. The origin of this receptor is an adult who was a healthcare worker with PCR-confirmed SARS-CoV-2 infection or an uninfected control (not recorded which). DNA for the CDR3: TGTGCCAGCAGCTCCCGACAGGGATCCGACGAGCAGTACTTC. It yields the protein CASSSRQGSDEQYF.